This T cell receptor (beta chain) was captured by sequencing in a study of PD-1 blockade in classical Hodgkin lymphoma. On this clone itself: What it binds is not known.

J gave up 4 bases and V 4 bases, and 7 bases lay outside the gene matches. CDR3 length: 14 amino acids. The germline V gene encodes CDR1 SGHDT and CDR2 YYEEEE. Autologous stem cell transplantation was followed by relapse in every patient, and brentuximab vedotin exposure varied. Clones were read by immunoSEQ multiplex PCR, and TCRdb kept only the in-frame ones, dropping some. The table shows some 100,000 clones, with around nine tenths occurring only once. General observations from the study: Complete responders showed a baseline diversity that resembled the diversity of newly diagnosed patients. Significantly greater TCR diversity emerged by C4D1 in CD4+ cells but not CD8+ cells. Newly diagnosed patients had baseline TCR diversity that was reportedly lower than that of healthy donors. Initiation of nivolumab under 1 year after ASCT led to exclusion of patients.

The chain employs TRBV5-6 and TRBJ2-7; 8 bases align to TRBD1. This TCR derives from a human donor with classical Hodgkin lymphoma. Sequencing was performed on peripheral blood mononuclear cells (PBMCs), taken before the second cycle of nivolumab. The CDR3 region is CASSPGTGRYEQYF. The CDR3 DNA sequence: TGTGCCAGCAGCCCCGGGACAGGTCGTTACGAGCAGTACTTC.